This T cell receptor beta chain came from a study of T cells in localized non-small cell lung cancer. Notes on the study in general: Because only a single region of the tumor was sequenced, heterogeneity remains possible.

In regard to this clone: Its antigen is not known.

Using immunoSEQ multiplex PCR, the repertoire was profiled, and TCRdb retains in-frame clones only, with some absent. Counted here are some 40,000 clones, over 85% occurring once; the ten biggest clones make up more than 5.5%. V lost 2 bases and J lost 7, with 15 bases in between. The germline V gene has CDR1 MNHNY and CDR2 SVGAGI (reference sequence). The CDR3 consists of 15 residues. The sequences come from peripheral blood, collected before any cancer treatment. This TCR came from a female donor over 55 with stage I lung adenocarcinoma. The V call is TRBV6-6, the J call TRBJ2-1; D gene uncertain. CDR3 in amino acids: CASSYETLRVNEQFF. The CDR3 bases are TGTGCCAGCAGTTACGAAACACTCCGAGTGAATGAGCAGTTCTTC.